This TCR beta chain derives from a study of shared clonotypes between healthy human individuals. Study-level points and caveats: The generation probabilities recorded for non-shared clonotypes fell below those of clonotypes shared by all four donors. Memory subsets generally showed lower estimated richness than naive subsets.

Germline V CDR1 and CDR2: LNHDA, SQIVND (reference sequence). The length of the CDR3 is 15 residues. The junction had 6 bases not matched to a gene; V was cut back by 5 bases and J by 2 bases. CD45RO negativity and positive selection for CCR7 defined naive CD8 cells, a population that excluded terminally differentiated effector memory CD45RA+ cells. In regard to this clone: The antigen is unknown.

Authors' methods: Because ImmunoSEQ provided only junction sequences with no quality scores, the filtering differed. TCRdb keeps only in-frame clones here, not all; method: immunoSEQ multiplex PCR. Clonal size and the V and J genes are those of that table, whereas D and trimming came from the DNA. The sample includes 2 million or so clones, about 95% of them seen just once. The TCR was taken from a man younger than 30 in good health. The J gene is TRBJ2-7, the V gene TRBV19; the match to TRBD2 covers 10 bases. The source material was naive CD8+ T cells sorted from blood. DNA of the CDR3: TGTGCCAGTAGTTCCCGGACTAGCGGTCCCTACGAGCAGTACTTC. Translating gives CASSSRTSGPYEQYF.